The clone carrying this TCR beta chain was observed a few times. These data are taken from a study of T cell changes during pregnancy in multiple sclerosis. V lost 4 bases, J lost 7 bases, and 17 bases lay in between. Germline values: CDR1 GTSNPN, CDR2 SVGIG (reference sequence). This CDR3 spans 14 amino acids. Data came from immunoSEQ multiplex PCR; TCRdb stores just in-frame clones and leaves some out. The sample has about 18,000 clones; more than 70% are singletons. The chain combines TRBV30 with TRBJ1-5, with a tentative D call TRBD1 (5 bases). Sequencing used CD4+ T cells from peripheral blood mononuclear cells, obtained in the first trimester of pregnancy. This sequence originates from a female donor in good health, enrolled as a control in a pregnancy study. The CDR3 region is CAWNREVGGQPQHF. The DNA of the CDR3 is TGTGCCTGGAATCGAGAAGTGGGGGGGCAGCCCCAGCATTTT.